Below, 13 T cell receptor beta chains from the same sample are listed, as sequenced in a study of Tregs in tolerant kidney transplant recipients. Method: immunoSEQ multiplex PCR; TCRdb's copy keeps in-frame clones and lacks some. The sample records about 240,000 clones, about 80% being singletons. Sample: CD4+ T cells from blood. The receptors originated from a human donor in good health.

The CDR3 protein is CASTGASRGLGNTIYF. CDR3 coding DNA: TGTGCCAGCACCGGGGCGAGCAGGGGGCTTGGAAACACCATATATTTT. The chain links TRBV5-4 to TRBJ1-3; 8 bases line up with TRBD1. The CDR3 loop spans 16 amino acids. The V segment lost 6 bases and the J segment 3 bases; nucleotides outside the gene matches: 11. Germline CDR1 and CDR2: SGHNT and YYREEE (reference sequence).

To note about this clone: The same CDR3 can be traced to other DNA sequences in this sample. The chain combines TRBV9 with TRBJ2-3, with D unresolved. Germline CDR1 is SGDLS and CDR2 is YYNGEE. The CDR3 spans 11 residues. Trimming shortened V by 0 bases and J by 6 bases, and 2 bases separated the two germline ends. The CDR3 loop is CASSVVDTQYF. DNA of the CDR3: TGTGCCAGCAGCGTAGTGGATACGCAGTATTTT. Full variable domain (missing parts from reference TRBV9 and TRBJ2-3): DSGVTQTPKHLITATGQRVTLRCSPRSGDLSVYWYQQSLDQGLQFLIQYYNGEERAKGNILERFSAQQFPDLHSELNLSSLELGDSALYFCASSVVDTQYFGPGTRLTVL.

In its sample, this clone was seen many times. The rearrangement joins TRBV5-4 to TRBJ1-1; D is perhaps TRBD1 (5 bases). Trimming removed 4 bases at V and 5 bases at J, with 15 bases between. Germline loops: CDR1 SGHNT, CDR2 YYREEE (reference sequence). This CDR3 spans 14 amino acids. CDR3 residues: CASSRDSGWTEAFF. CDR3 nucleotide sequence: TGTGCCAGCAGCCGGGACTCGGGGTGGACTGAAGCTTTCTTT.

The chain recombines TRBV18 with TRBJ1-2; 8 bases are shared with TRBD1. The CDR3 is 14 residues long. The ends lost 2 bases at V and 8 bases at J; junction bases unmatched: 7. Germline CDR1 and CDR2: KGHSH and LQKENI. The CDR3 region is CASSPDRGTHGYTF. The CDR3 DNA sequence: TGTGCCAGCTCACCAGACAGGGGAACCCACGGCTACACCTTC.

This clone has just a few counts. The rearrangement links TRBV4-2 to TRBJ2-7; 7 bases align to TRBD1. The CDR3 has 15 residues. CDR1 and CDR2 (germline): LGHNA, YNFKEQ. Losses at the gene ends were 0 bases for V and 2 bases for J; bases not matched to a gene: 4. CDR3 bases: TGTGCCAGCAGCCAAGATGCCCAGGGGGCCTACGAGCAGTACTTC. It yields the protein CASSQDAQGAYEQYF.

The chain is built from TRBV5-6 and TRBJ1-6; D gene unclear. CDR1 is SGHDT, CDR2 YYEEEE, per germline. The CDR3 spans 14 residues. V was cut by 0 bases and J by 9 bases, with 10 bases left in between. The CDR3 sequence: CASSLGLRSSPLHF. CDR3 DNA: TGTGCCAGCAGCTTGGGACTGCGTTCTTCACCCCTCCACTTT.

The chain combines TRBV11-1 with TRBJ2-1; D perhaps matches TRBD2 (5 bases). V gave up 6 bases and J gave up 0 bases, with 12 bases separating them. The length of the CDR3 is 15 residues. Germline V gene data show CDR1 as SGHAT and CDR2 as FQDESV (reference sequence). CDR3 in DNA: TGTGCCAGCAGTGCTAGCAGCGGCTCCTACAATGAGCAGTTCTTC. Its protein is CASSASSGSYNEQFF.

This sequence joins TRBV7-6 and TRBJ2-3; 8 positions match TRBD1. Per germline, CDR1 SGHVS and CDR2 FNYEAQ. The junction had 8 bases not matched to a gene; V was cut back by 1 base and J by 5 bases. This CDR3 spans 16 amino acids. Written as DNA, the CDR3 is TGTGCCAGCAGCTTAGGCGCCAGGGGGCGCAGAGATACGCAGTATTTT. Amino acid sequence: CASSLGARGRRDTQYF. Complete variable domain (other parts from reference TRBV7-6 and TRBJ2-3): GAGVSQSPRYKVTKRGQDVALRCDPISGHVSLYWYRQALGQGPEFLTYFNYEAQQDKSGLPNDRFSAERPEGSISTLTIQRTEQRDSAMYRCASSLGARGRRDTQYFGPGTRLTVL.

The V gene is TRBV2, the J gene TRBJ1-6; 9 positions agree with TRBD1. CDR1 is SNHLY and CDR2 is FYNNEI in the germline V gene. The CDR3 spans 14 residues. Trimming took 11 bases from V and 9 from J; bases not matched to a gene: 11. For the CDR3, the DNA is TGTGCCGGCCACTCCACAGGGGGCATTTCACCCCTCCACTTT. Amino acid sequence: CAGHSTGGISPLHF. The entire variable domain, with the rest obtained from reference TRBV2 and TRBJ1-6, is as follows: EPEVTQTPSHQVTQMGQEVILRCVPISNHLYFYWYRQILGQKVEFLVSFYNNEISEKSEIFDDQFSVERPDGSNFTLKIRSTKLEDSAMYFCAGHSTGGISPLHFGNGTRLTVT.

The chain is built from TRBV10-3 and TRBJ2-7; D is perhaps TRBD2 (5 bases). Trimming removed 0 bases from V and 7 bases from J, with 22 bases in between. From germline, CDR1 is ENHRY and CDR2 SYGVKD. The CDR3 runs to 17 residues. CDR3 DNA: TGTGCCATCAGTGAGTCGGTTAGGTCGGGGATCCCGGGTGAGCAGTACTTC. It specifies CAISESVRSGIPGEQYF.

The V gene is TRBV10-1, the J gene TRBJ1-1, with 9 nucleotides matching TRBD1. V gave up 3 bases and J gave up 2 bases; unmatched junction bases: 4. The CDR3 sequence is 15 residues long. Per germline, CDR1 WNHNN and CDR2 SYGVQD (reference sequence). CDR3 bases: TGCGCCAGCAGTGAAGGGACAGGGAGAAACACTGAAGCTTTCTTT. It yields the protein CASSEGTGRNTEAFF.

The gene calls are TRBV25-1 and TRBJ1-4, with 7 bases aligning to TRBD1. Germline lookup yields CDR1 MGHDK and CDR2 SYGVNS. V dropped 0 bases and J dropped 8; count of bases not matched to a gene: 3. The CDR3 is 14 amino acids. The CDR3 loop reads CASSEYDREEKLFF. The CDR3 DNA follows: TGTGCCAGCAGTGAATATGACAGGGAGGAAAAACTGTTTTTT. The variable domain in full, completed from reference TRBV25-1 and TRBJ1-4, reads EADIYQTPRYLVIGTGKKITLECSQTMGHDKMYWYQQDPGMELHLIHYSYGVNSTEKGDLSSESTVSRIRTEHFPLTLESARPSHTSQYLCASSEYDREEKLFFGSGTQLSVL.

CDR3 amino acids: CASSVSGEGNTIYF. The CDR3 nucleotides read TGTGCCAGCAGCGTGTCTGGGGAAGGAAACACCATATATTTT. This sequence joins TRBV9 and TRBJ1-3; D is unclear. The CDR3 length is 14 residues. Germline V lookup: CDR1 SGDLS, CDR2 YYNGEE. V dropped 2 bases and J dropped 4 bases, with 10 bases sitting between them.